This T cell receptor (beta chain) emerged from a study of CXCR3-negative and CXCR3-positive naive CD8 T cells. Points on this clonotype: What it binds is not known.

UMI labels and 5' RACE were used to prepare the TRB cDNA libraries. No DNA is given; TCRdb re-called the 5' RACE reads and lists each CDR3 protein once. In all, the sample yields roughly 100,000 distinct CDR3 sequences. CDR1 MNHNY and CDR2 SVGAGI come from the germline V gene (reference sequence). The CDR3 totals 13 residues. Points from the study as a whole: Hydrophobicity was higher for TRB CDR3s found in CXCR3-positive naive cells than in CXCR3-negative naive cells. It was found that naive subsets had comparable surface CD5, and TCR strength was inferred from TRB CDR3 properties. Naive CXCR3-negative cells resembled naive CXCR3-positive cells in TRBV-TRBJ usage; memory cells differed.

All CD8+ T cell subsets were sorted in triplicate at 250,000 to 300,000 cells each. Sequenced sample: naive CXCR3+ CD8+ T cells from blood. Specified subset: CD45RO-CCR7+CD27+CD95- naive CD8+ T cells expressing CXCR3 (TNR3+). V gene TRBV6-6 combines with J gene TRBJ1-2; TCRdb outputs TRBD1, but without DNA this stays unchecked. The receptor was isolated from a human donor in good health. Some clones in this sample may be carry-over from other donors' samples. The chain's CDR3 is CGSSPRTDYGYTF.